These 10 T cell receptor beta chains came from one sample sequenced in a study of blood T cells in healthy people across ages. Next came a second PCR, run for roughly 7 to 12 cycles, which used a sample-barcoded 5' primer along with a J-beta primer mix. TCRdb ran MiXCR on the 5' RACE reads and lists one entry per CDR3 protein. Altogether some 780,000 distinct CDR3 sequences are present, around three fifths being singletons, with the ten largest covering more than 25%. Input material: blood. Receptors were obtained from a man aged 35 to 55 in good health.

This clonotype was detected a few times. The CDR3 here is CASFHTGGREPFEAFF. CDR3 sequence (DNA): TGTGCCAGCTTTCATACTGGTGGCAGGGAGCCTTTTGAAGCTTTCTTT. This sequence joins TRBV7-9 and TRBJ1-1, with D maybe TRBD1 (5 bases). V lost 8 bases, J lost 7 bases, and 26 bases lay in between. The CDR3 contains 16 residues. Germline V CDR1 and CDR2: SEHNR, FQNEAQ (reference sequence). The full variable domain, rest sourced from reference TRBV7-9 and TRBJ1-1, is DTGVSQNPRHKITKRGQNVTFRCDPISEHNRLYWYRQTLGQGPEFLTYFQNEAQLEKSRLLSDRFSAERPKGSFSTLEIQRTEQGDSAMYLCASFHTGGREPFEAFFGQGTRLTVV.

Here the CDR3 DNA reads TGTGCCAGCGAAGTGTATGACTCTGGGGCCAACGTCCTGACTTTC. Its protein product is CASEVYDSGANVLTF. The chain has TRBV18 and TRBJ2-6; no definite D call. This CDR3 contains 15 residues. V dropped 8 bases and J dropped 0 bases, with 11 bases sitting between them. From germline, CDR1 is KGHSH and CDR2 LQKENI.

J is TRBJ1-1 and V is TRBV10-3, with no clear D. Germline V gene sequence: CDR1 ENHRY, CDR2 SYGVKD. This CDR3 has 13 amino acids. V was pared by 0 bases and J by 4 bases, with 6 bases between. The chain's CDR3 is CAISESSGTEAFF. In DNA, the CDR3 is TGTGCCATCAGTGAGTCGAGCGGCACTGAAGCTTTCTTT.

Of note for this clonotype: One end of the junction varies from germline; a read error may be responsible. This sequence joins TRBV10-3 and TRBJ2-6; D possibly corresponds to TRBD1 (6 bases). Germline lookup yields CDR1 ENHRY and CDR2 SYGVKD. The CDR3 has 13 residues. The CDR3 coding sequence is TGTGCCATCATGGGGTCAGGGGCCAACGTTCTGACTTTC. It yields the protein CAIMGSGANVLTF.

This clonotype has just a few counts. The chain employs TRBV12-3 or TRBV12-4 and TRBJ2-5, with a possible D match to TRBD2 (6 bases). CDR3 size: 15 residues. The V end lost 8 bases, the J end lost 3 bases, and 19 bases lay between the germline ends. CDR3 region: CASSRRSGGKETQYF. The CDR3 DNA sequence: TGTGCCAGCTCTCGACGATCCGGGGGAAAAGAGACCCAGTACTTC.

The table lists this clonotype with a few counts. The rearrangement links TRBV2 to TRBJ1-5; 10 bases align to TRBD1. Germline trimming cut 1 base from V and 6 bases from J; bases unmatched to any gene: 3. There are 15 residues in the CDR3. CDR1 and CDR2 (germline): SNHLY, FYNNEI. CDR3 sequence reads: CASSEGQGAVQPQHF. CDR3 DNA: TGTGCCAGCAGTGAAGGACAGGGGGCGGTTCAGCCCCAGCATTTT.

This clonotype was seen a handful of times. The chain recombines TRBV7-2 with TRBJ2-7; D possibly matches TRBD1 or TRBD2 (5 bases each). The J call is in doubt because the DNA end fits TRBJ2-4 better. This CDR3 has 14 amino acids. CDR1 and CDR2 (germline): SGHTA, FQGNSA. The CDR3 nucleotides are TGTGCCAGCAGCGGGGCTCGAGGGACGGACATTCAGTACTTC. Amino acid sequence: CASSGARGTDIQYF.

The J gene is TRBJ2-7, the V gene TRBV11-2; 7 bases line up with TRBD2. The CDR3 is 15 amino acids. CDR1 is SGHAT, CDR2 FQNNGV, per germline. J lost 7 bases, V lost 0 bases, and 9 bases had no gene match. This chain's CDR3 is CASSLDPRLAKEQYF. For the CDR3, the DNA is TGTGCCAGCAGCTTAGATCCACGACTAGCCAAAGAGCAGTACTTC.

V usage is TRBV25-1 and J usage is TRBJ1-5, with 9 positions matching TRBD1. After removal of 3 bases from V and 6 bases from J, the junction contained 3 bases not matched to a gene. The CDR3 contains 14 residues. Germline V gene lookup returns CDR1 MGHDK and CDR2 SYGVNS. The CDR3 reads CASSEEQGAQPQHF. The CDR3 nucleotides are TGTGCCAGCAGTGAGGAACAGGGGGCTCAGCCCCAGCATTTT.

The CDR3 nucleotides are TGTGCCAGCAGTTACGGGACTAGCACAGAGACCCAGTACTTC. Protein: CASSYGTSTETQYF. The chain recombines TRBV12-3 or TRBV12-4 with TRBJ2-7; TRBD2 aligns across 9 bases. TRBJ2-5 matches the DNA end more closely, so the J call is doubtful. CDR3 length equals 14 residues.